The following is a T cell receptor beta chain sequence with its context. Its target is not known. This table comes from immunoSEQ multiplex PCR, and its TCRdb copy is limited to in-frame clones, with some not included. The sample has 170,000 or so clones, around 92% seen once. V shed 4 bases and J shed 9 bases, with 17 bases lying between them. The CDR3 totals 14 residues. The germline V gene encodes CDR1 SGHRS and CDR2 YFSETQ. These data originate in a study of T cell responses to AZD1222 COVID-19 vaccine. General study points: Spike-specific TCRs gained breadth and depth after people received two AZD1222 doses. Sampled repertoires all dated from after the peak T cell response. Clonal diversity was possibly underestimated; the donors were predominantly white British and more often female. Researchers report vaccine-associated CD4 TCRs spanning spike, with dominance at 160-218 and 743-854.

The TCR was taken from an adult in good health. The chain links TRBV5-1 to TRBJ1-3, with D tentatively TRBD1 (5 bases). The material sequenced was peripheral blood, taken on day 0 of AZD1222 vaccination. The CDR3 DNA reads as TGCGCCAGCAGCGAGACGAACAGGTTTGGCACCATATATTTT. Amino acids: CASSETNRFGTIYF.